This T cell receptor beta chain was captured by sequencing in a study of CD8 T cells in Susac syndrome. The CDR3 totals 15 residues. The germline V gene encodes CDR1 MNHEY and CDR2 SMNVEV (reference sequence). After removal of 4 bases from V and 2 bases from J, the junction contained 4 bases not matched to a gene. Random hexamers primed reverse transcription of 0.5 to 1 ug RNA. The amplification used immunoSEQ multiplex PCR on TCR beta CDR3; it spanned 54 Vbeta and 13 Jbeta. TCRdb called the immunoSEQ multiplex PCR reads again in MiXCR, with one record for every CDR3 protein. The sample includes roughly 50,000 distinct CDR3 sequences, 93% seen only once; the top ten take less than 0.65%. Sequencing targeted TCR beta in blood CD8+ and CD4+ T cells. Healthy donors served as the controls. They were matched for age and sex. In contrast to the negatively isolated CD8+ and CD4+ T cells, TEMRA cells were FACS-enriched.

The TCR sequence derives from a human donor in good health. Sequencing was performed on CD8+ T cells from PBMCs. The chain links TRBV27 to TRBJ2-7; 11 bases line up with TRBD2. The CDR3, as DNA: TGTGCCAGCAGTTCCGGGACTAGCGGACCCTACGAGCAGTACTTC. Amino acid sequence: CASSSGTSGPYEQYF.